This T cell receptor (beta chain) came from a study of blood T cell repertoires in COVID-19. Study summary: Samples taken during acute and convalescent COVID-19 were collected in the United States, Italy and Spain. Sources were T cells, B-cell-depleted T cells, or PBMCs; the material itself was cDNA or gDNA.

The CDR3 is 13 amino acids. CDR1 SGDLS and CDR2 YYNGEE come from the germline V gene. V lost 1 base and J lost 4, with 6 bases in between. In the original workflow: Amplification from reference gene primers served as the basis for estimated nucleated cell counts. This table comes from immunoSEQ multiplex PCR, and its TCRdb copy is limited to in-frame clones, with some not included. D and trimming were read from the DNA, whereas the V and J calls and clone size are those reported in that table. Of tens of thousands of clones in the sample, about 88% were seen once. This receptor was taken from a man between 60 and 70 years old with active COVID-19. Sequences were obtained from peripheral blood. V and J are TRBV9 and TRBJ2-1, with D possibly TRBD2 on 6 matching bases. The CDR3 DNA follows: TGTGCCAGCAGCGTACGGGAGTACAATGAGCAGTTCTTC. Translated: CASSVREYNEQFF.